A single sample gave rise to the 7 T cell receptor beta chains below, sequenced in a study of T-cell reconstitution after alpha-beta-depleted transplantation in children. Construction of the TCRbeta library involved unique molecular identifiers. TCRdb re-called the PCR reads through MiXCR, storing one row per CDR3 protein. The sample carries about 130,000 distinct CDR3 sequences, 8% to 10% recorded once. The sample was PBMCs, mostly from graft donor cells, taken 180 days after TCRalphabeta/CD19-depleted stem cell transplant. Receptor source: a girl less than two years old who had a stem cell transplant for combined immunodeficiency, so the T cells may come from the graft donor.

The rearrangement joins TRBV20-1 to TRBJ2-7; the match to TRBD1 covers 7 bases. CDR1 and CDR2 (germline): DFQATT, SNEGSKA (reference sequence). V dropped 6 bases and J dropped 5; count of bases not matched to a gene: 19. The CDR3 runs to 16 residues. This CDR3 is CSANRQGRIAFNEQYF. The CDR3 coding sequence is TGCAGTGCCAACCGACAGGGCCGTATCGCGTTTAACGAGCAGTACTTC.

The CDR3 is CASSPTAGIRADTQYF. The CDR3 DNA is TGTGCCAGCTCACCAACGGCGGGGATCAGGGCAGATACGCAGTATTTT. V is TRBV18 and J is TRBJ2-3, with a tentative D call TRBD2 (6 bases). The length of the CDR3 is 16 residues. V was clipped by 2 bases and J by 4 bases, with 16 bases between them. CDR1 and CDR2 (germline): KGHSH, LQKENI.

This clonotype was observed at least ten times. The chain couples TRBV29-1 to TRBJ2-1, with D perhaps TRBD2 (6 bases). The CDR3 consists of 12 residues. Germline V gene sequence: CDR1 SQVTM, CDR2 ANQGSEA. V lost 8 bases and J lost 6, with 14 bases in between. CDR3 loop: CSYMTRRNEQFF. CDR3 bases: TGCAGCTACATGACTAGGCGCAATGAGCAGTTCTTC.

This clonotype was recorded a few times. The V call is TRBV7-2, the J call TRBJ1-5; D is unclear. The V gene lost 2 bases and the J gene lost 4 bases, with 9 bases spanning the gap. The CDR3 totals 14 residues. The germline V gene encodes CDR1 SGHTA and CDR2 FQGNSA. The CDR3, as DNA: TGTGCCAGCAGCTTAATCAGAAATAATCAGCCCCAGCATTTT. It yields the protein CASSLIRNNQPQHF.

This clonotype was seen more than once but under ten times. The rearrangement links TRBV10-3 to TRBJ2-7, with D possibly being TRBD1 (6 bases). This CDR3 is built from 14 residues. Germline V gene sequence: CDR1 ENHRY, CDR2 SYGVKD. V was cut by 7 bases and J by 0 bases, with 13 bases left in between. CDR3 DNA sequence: TGTGCCATCAAGGGGCAGGGGTCCTCCTACGAGCAGTACTTC. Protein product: CAIKGQGSSYEQYF.

The chain's CDR3 is CATRDRKETQYF. CDR3 bases: TGTGCCACACGAGACAGGAAAGAGACCCAGTACTTC. The J gene is TRBJ2-5, the V gene TRBV6-5, with a tentative D call TRBD1 (6 bases). V lost 10 bases to trimming and J lost 3 bases, with 12 bases between them. This CDR3 comprises 12 residues. Germline V CDR1 and CDR2: MNHEY, SVGAGI.

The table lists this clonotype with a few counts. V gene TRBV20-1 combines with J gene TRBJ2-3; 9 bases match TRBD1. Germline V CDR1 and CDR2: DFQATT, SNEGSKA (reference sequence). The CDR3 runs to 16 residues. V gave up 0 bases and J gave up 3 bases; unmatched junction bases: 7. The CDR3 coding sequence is TGCAGTGCTAGAGATGCGGGACAGGGCTGGACAGATACGCAGTATTTT. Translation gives CSARDAGQGWTDTQYF.